This T cell receptor beta chain derives from a study of OX40 agonist ivuxolimab in advanced cancers. Some background on the complete study: The costimulatory receptor OX40 (CD134) was targeted by ivuxolimab, a fully human IgG2 agonistic monoclonal antibody. Intravenous ivuxolimab was administered to patients every 2 weeks at six dose levels: 0.01, 0.1, 0.3, 1.5, 3 and 10 mg/kg. Of the approximately 54 dose-escalation patients, hepatocellular carcinoma was present in around 19, melanoma in approximately 15, renal cell carcinoma in 9 and head and neck cancer in 9. In the dose-escalation cohort, 75% to 85% of patients were male, and the mean age was around 65 years with a range of roughly 23 to 79. Prior anti-PD-1, anti-PD-L1 or anti-CTLA-4 therapy was permitted, and checkpoint inhibitors had been received by around 40% of dose-escalation patients. Partial responses occurred in three dose-escalation patients: two with cutaneous melanoma and one with hepatocellular carcinoma. Peripheral TCRbeta sequencing aimed to test whether ivuxolimab altered TCR sequence diversity and caused clonal T-cell expansion. The monotherapy dose-escalation portion (N of about 50 patients) of the phase I ivuxolimab trial is reported in the paper. Broader findings and caveats from the paper: The antigen specificity of the clonally expanded peripheral T cells was not determined. At doses of 0.1 to 3.0 mg/kg, clonal expansion of both CD4+ and CD8+ T cells in blood was seen between baseline and week 6. After ivuxolimab, more expanded clones were found on average in CD8+ T cells than in CD4+ T cells. In the 0.1-3.0 mg/kg groups, partial responders had among the lowest normalized peripheral clonal expansion, particularly in CD8+ T cells. Low levels of normalized T-cell clonal expansion were also seen in some patients who did not respond.

Patients with a history of autoimmune disease or receiving systemic immunosuppression were excluded from the trial. In every dose cohort, peripheral blood was drawn for TCR sequencing at baseline, cycle 4 day 1, and cycle 7 day 1. Samples came from an open-label, multicenter, first-in-human phase I dose-escalation trial of ivuxolimab. Adults with locally advanced or metastatic melanoma, renal cell carcinoma, hepatocellular carcinoma or head and neck squamous cell carcinoma were enrolled in the trial. Before TCR sequencing, CD4+ and CD8+ T cells were separately sorted from peripheral blood. Concerning this clone itself: Its binding antigen is unknown. No base quality information exists; no much larger clone differs at one position.

To sequence the TCRbeta CDR3 region, genomic DNA was isolated from the sorted cells. TCRbeta CDR3 regions were sequenced using the immunoSEQ Assay. Not all clones reach the TCRdb copy of this immuneACCESS table, which keeps in-frame sequences only. Checked studies attribute under half of the gap to unresolved V genes and leave the rest unexplained. This sample lists under 85,000 clones; roughly 86% were detected once. Under 0.8% of the sample is held by the ten biggest clonotypes. CDR1 KGHSH and CDR2 LQKENI were looked up in the germline V gene. Deletion took 2 bases off V and 5 bases off J, with a span of 9 bases between the germline ends. The CDR3 spans 13 residues, from the cysteine through the phenylalanine. The read is trimmed to its CDR3 DNA, 39 bases read in frame from base 1.

Sequencing was performed on CD4+ or CD8+ T cells sorted from blood, taken in a trial of the OX40 agonist ivuxolimab. The chain links TRBV18 with TRBJ2-5; there is no confident call for the D gene. The receptor was derived from an adult with an advanced solid tumor such as melanoma, head and neck, liver or kidney cancer. The nucleotide sequence is TGTGCCAGCTCACCAGATCCCGCCGAGACCCAGTACTTC. This encodes CASSPDPAETQYF.